The entry below describes one TCR beta chain. Its antigen is unidentified. Produced via immunoSEQ multiplex PCR; TCRdb's table is partial and in-frame only. The repertoire holds roughly 95,000 clones, with 80% to 90% as singletons. These data are taken from a study of OX40 agonist ivuxolimab in advanced cancers. Study summary: Across the patients, intravenous ivuxolimab was delivered every 2 weeks at 0.01 to 10 mg/kg. Participants, around 80% male, averaged about 56 years of age, ranging from 23 to 79. Study-level results: Partial responders at 0.1-3.0 mg/kg showed near-lowest clonal expansion. Certain nonresponding patients likewise had low normalized T-cell clonal expansion.

CDR1 is SGHAT, CDR2 FQNNGV, per germline. Trimming shortened V by 4 bases and J by 6 bases, and 13 bases separated the two germline ends. The CDR3 is 13 amino acids. The TCR sequence derives from an adult with an advanced solid tumor such as melanoma, head and neck, liver or kidney cancer. The chain couples TRBV11-2 to TRBJ2-7; weak D call: TRBD1 (5 bases). Sequences were derived from CD4+ or CD8+ T cells sorted from blood, sampled in a trial of the OX40 agonist ivuxolimab. CDR3 DNA: TGTGCCAGCAGCTCCCAGGGTGGTTTCGAGCAGTACTTC. Amino acid sequence: CASSSQGGFEQYF.